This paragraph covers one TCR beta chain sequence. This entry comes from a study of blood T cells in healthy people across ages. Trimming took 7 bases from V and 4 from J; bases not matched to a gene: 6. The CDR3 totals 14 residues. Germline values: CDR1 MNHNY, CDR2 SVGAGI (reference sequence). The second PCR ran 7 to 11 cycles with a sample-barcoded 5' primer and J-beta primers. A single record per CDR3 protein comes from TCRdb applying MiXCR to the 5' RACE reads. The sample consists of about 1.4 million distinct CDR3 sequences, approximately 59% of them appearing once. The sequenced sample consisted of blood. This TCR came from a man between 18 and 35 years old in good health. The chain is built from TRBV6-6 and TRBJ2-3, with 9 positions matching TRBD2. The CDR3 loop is CASTGGGEADTQYF. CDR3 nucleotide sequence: TGTGCCAGCACTGGCGGGGGGGAAGCAGATACGCAGTATTTT.